Below are 21 T cell receptor beta chains sequenced from a single sample in a study of cytomegalovirus exposure and HLA in healthy donors. 60 Vbeta and 13 Jbeta primers were used in PCR. Using immunoSEQ multiplex PCR, the repertoire was profiled, and TCRdb retains in-frame clones only, with some absent. This sample's clone table lists approximately 120,000 clones. Sample: PBMCs. The source of these receptors is a man aged 40-50 years in good health and CMV-seronegative.

The chain has TRBV7-9 and TRBJ1-2, with 9 bases matching TRBD1. After removal of 5 bases from V and 6 bases from J, the junction contained 19 bases not matched to a gene. The CDR3 loop spans 18 amino acids. The V gene's germline CDR1 is SEHNR and CDR2 FQNEAQ (reference sequence). CDR3 coding DNA: TGTGCCAGCAGCCAATCGTACCCGTGGTCACAGGGGGCGAATGGCTACACCTTC. Translating gives CASSQSYPWSQGANGYTF.

The chain is built from TRBV7-2 and TRBJ2-7, with TRBD2 matching over 7 bases. This CDR3 comprises 15 residues. Per germline, CDR1 SGHTA and CDR2 FQGNSA. J was trimmed by 0 bases and V by 4 bases; bases with no gene match: 6. This CDR3 reads CASSWRGGSSYEQYF. The CDR3 region has the DNA TGTGCCAGCAGCTGGAGGGGCGGGAGCTCCTACGAGCAGTACTTC.

This chain links TRBV5-4 with TRBJ2-1; 8 nucleotides align to TRBD2. The V gene's germline CDR1 is SGHNT and CDR2 YYREEE (reference sequence). The CDR3 is made up of 15 amino acids. Trimming removed 7 bases from V and 5 bases from J; junction bases left unmatched: 11. In DNA form, the CDR3 reads TGTGCCAGCTCTTTTCCGGGACTAGACAACAATGAGCAGTTCTTC. As protein: CASSFPGLDNNEQFF.

V and J are TRBV6-1 and TRBJ1-6, with 8 bases that match TRBD1. Germline V CDR1 and CDR2: MNHNS, SASEGT. With 7 bases clipped from V and 7 bases from J, the junction kept 3 bases outside the gene matches. The CDR3 is 13 residues long. The CDR3 reads CASKTGENSPLHF. Here the CDR3 DNA reads TGTGCCAGCAAGACAGGGGAAAATTCACCCCTCCACTTT.

The V and J genes are TRBV2 and TRBJ1-1, with 9 positions matching TRBD1. In germline, CDR1 is SNHLY, CDR2 FYNNEI. The CDR3 consists of 12 residues. V lost 6 bases, J lost 11 bases, and 7 bases stayed unmatched. Here the CDR3 reads CASRGGTGIAFF. Written as DNA, the CDR3 is TGTGCCAGCAGGGGGGGGACAGGGATTGCTTTCTTT.

The chain recombines TRBV30 with TRBJ2-7; 9 positions match TRBD1. The germline CDR1 and CDR2 sequences are GTSNPN and SVGIG (reference sequence). CDR3 length equals 13 residues. V trimming: 5 bases; J trimming: 4 bases; junction bases outside the gene matches: 6. The CDR3 reads CAWGGQGTYEQYF. CDR3 nucleotide sequence: TGTGCCTGGGGGGGACAGGGTACTTACGAGCAGTACTTC.

The V and J genes are TRBV4-2 and TRBJ2-7, with a weak D call TRBD2 (6 bases). CDR3 length: 16 residues. The germline V gene encodes CDR1 LGHNA and CDR2 YNFKEQ. V lost 2 bases to trimming and J lost 0 bases, with 14 bases between them. Here the CDR3 DNA reads TGTGCCAGCAGCCAACATAGCGGCGCTAGCTCCTACGAGCAGTACTTC. Translated, it gives CASSQHSGASSYEQYF.

J is TRBJ1-1 and V is TRBV6-5; 7 bases line up with TRBD1. CDR1 and CDR2 from the germline V gene are MNHEY and SVGAGI. The CDR3 is made up of 15 amino acids. V trimming: 6 bases; J trimming: 7 bases; junction bases outside the gene matches: 14. In DNA form, the CDR3 reads TGTGCCAGCAGCCACGGACAGGCCTGGGGCAATGAAGCTTTCTTT. This gives the protein CASSHGQAWGNEAFF.

V and J are TRBV2 and TRBJ2-1; 9 nucleotides agree with TRBD2. This CDR3 has 14 amino acids. Germline CDR1 reads SNHLY; CDR2 reads FYNNEI. V shed 11 bases and J 4 bases; nucleotides not matched to a gene: 9. The CDR3, as DNA: TGTGCCGGGGCACTAGCGGGTGAATACAATGAGCAGTTCTTC. Its protein product is CAGALAGEYNEQFF.

The chain recombines TRBV28 with TRBJ2-5, with TRBD1 identical over 9 bases. Looked up from germline, CDR1 is MDHEN and CDR2 is SYDVKM. CDR3 size: 14 residues. With 5 bases clipped from V and 9 bases from J, the junction kept 10 bases outside the gene matches. The CDR3 loop reads CASSRTGEWVAQYF. CDR3 coding DNA: TGTGCCAGCAGTCGGACAGGGGAGTGGGTGGCCCAGTACTTC.

The chain employs TRBV7-6 and TRBJ1-1; a weak D match, TRBD1 (5 bases). Trimming cost V 3 bases and J 3 bases, with 14 bases left between them. The CDR3 loop spans 15 amino acids. CDR1 is SGHVS, CDR2 FNYEAQ, per germline. The CDR3: CASSLVYRGDTEAFF. In DNA, the CDR3 is TGTGCCAGCAGCTTGGTTTACCGGGGGGACACTGAAGCTTTCTTT.

The rearrangement uses TRBV5-1 and TRBJ2-2; 9 nucleotides agree with TRBD1. From germline, CDR1 is SGHRS and CDR2 YFSETQ. V lost 4 bases to trimming and J lost 4 bases; unmatched junction nucleotides: 5. This CDR3 is built from 15 residues. CDR3 protein: CASSIGTGSTGELFF. CDR3 DNA: TGCGCCAGCAGCATCGGGACAGGGAGCACCGGGGAGCTGTTTTTT.

The chain has TRBV5-1 and TRBJ1-1; 8 positions match TRBD1. Germline V lookup: CDR1 SGHRS, CDR2 YFSETQ. V lost 3 bases, J lost 4 bases, and 5 bases stayed unmatched. CDR3 size: 14 residues. The CDR3 loop is CASSYRGKGTEAFF. The CDR3, as DNA: TGCGCCAGCAGCTACAGGGGGAAGGGCACTGAAGCTTTCTTT.

The gene calls are TRBV28 and TRBJ2-7; D gene uncertain. The germline V gene has CDR1 MDHEN and CDR2 SYDVKM. This CDR3 spans 11 amino acids. Between the trimmed V and J ends, which lost 1 base and 6 bases, there was a span of 4 bases. Here the CDR3 reads CASSLFREQYF. The CDR3, as DNA: TGTGCCAGCAGTTTATTCCGCGAGCAGTACTTC.

This sequence joins TRBV4-2 and TRBJ1-2; 7 nucleotides line up with TRBD1. The CDR3 runs to 17 residues. Germline V gene sequence: CDR1 LGHNA, CDR2 YNFKEQ. Trimming cost V 3 bases and J 4 bases; bases outside gene matches: 14. Here the CDR3 reads CASSQDTRDSLSYGYTF. CDR3 nucleotides: TGTGCCAGCAGCCAGGATACTCGGGACAGCTTGTCCTATGGCTACACCTTC.

The V call is TRBV6-5, the J call TRBJ2-2, with unresolved D. CDR1 and CDR2 (germline): MNHEY, SVGAGI. The CDR3 totals 15 residues. Trimming shortened V by 2 bases and J by 2 bases, and 9 bases separated the two germline ends. CDR3 residues: CASSYVGANTGELFF. As DNA, the CDR3 is TGTGCCAGCAGTTACGTGGGCGCTAACACCGGGGAGCTGTTTTTT.

The chain's CDR3 is CASSMGQGAYNEQFF. In DNA form, the CDR3 reads TGTGCCAGTAGTATGGGACAGGGGGCGTACAATGAGCAGTTCTTC. This chain connects TRBV19 to TRBJ2-1; 12 bases match TRBD1. This CDR3 contains 15 residues. Germline V gene sequence: CDR1 LNHDA, CDR2 SQIVND (reference sequence). The V gene end was trimmed by 3 bases and the J gene end by 4 bases; junction bases not matched to a gene: 1. Together with reference TRBV19 and TRBJ2-1, the CDR3 gives the full variable domain: DGGITQSPKYLFRKEGQNVTLSCEQNLNHDAMYWYRQDPGQGLRLIYYSQIVNDFQKGDIAEGYSVSREKKESFPLTVTSAQKNPTAFYLCASSMGQGAYNEQFFGPGTRLTVL.

This chain uses TRBV27 with TRBJ2-3; 10 nucleotides agree with TRBD1. CDR3 length equals 15 residues. With 3 bases clipped from V and 2 bases from J, the junction kept 2 bases outside the gene matches. Per germline, CDR1 MNHEY and CDR2 SMNVEV (reference sequence). CDR3 DNA sequence: TGTGCCAGCAGTTTGGACAGGGGGTACACAGATACGCAGTATTTT. Protein sequence: CASSLDRGYTDTQYF.

The CDR3 loop reads CASSLFQGASNEQYF. The CDR3 DNA sequence: TGTGCCAGCAGCTTGTTCCAGGGGGCTAGCAACGAGCAGTACTTC. This rearrangement joins TRBV5-4 to TRBJ2-7; TRBD1 aligns across 8 bases. Germline V CDR1 and CDR2: SGHNT, YYREEE (reference sequence). The CDR3 spans 15 residues. Unmatched junction bases numbered 8, after V lost 1 base and J lost 5 bases.

The chain couples TRBV6-6 to TRBJ1-5; D not certain. The germline V gene encodes CDR1 MNHNY and CDR2 SVGAGI (reference sequence). The CDR3 contains 13 residues. V dropped 3 bases and J dropped 5 bases, with 8 bases sitting between them. The CDR3 loop reads CASSYFEYQPQHF. For the CDR3, the DNA is TGTGCCAGCAGTTATTTCGAGTATCAGCCCCAGCATTTT.

This chain joins TRBV6-1 and TRBJ1-5; 9 nucleotides align to TRBD1. V lost 6 bases and J lost 9; bases outside the gene matches: 9. CDR3 length equals 14 residues. The germline CDR1 and CDR2 sequences are MNHNS and SASEGT. The CDR3 DNA is TGTGCCAGCAGCACAGGGGGCCCCCTCAGGCCCCAGCATTTT. Amino acids: CASSTGGPLRPQHF.